The rows below give T cell receptor beta chains drawn from one sample of a study of human T cells and chemical hapten exposure. TCRdb passed the RACE reads through MiXCR, listing each CDR3 protein once. The top ten hold 2.2% of the sample, which has roughly 86,000 distinct CDR3 sequences, 8% to 11% seen once. Here the sequenced sample was whole blood, taken in connection with sensitization to the hapten diphenylcyclopropenone (DPC). These receptors were obtained from a man between 35 and 55 years old with alopecia areata. Some clones in this sample may be carry-over from other donors' samples. Each CDR3 is given with its conserved first and last residue. Fields, in order: D gene, J gene, clone size, V gene, CDR3 DNA, CDR3 protein. A D gene is named only where the DNA matches it firmly. Rows may omit the clone size; those that give it use once, few, many or a size class.

>TRBD2|TRBJ2-5|few|TRBV7-2
TGTGCCAGCAGCTGGGGACTAGCGGGAGGGAGGGAGACCCAGTACTTC
CASSWGLAGGRETQYF
>NA|TRBJ2-2|few|TRBV11-1
TGTGCCAGCAGCTTGGCCGGAGCAAGGATGGGGGAGCTGTTTTTT
CASSLAGARMGELFF
>TRBD1|TRBJ1-1|NA|TRBV10-3
TGTGCCATCAGCCGTCAGGGGGCCACTGAAGCTTTCTTT
CAISRQGATEAFF
>NA|TRBJ2-5|NA|TRBV19
TGTGCCAGTAGTATAGGTCCGGGGATACTCCAAGAGACCCAGTACTTC
CASSIGPGILQETQYF
>NA|TRBJ2-5|few|TRBV19
TGTGCCAGTAACGACAGGTGGATGGAGACCCAGTACTTC
CASNDRWMETQYF
>TRBD2|TRBJ2-3|NA|TRBV15
TGTGCCACCAGCAGAGATCAACTAGCGGGGTTATTTACCACAGATACGCAGTATTTT
CATSRDQLAGLFTTDTQYF
>NA|TRBJ2-1|few|TRBV5-1
TGCGCCAGCAGCTTGGAGCCCGGCAGGGGTTGGAATGAGCAGTTCTTC
CASSLEPGRGWNEQFF
>NA|TRBJ1-5|NA|TRBV7-8
TGTGCCAGCAGCTTAGCGAGGGGATCGGAGACCCAGCATTTT
CASSLARGSETQHF
>TRBD2|TRBJ2-1|NA|TRBV6-2/TRBV6-3
TGTGCCAGCACCAAGACAGTAGCGGGAGTAGAACGGGAGCAGTTCTTC
CASTKTVAGVEREQFF
>NA|TRBJ1-3|NA|TRBV10-3
TGTGCCATCAGTGAACCATCAAGCTCTGGAAACACCATATATTTT
CAISEPSSSGNTIYF
>NA|TRBJ2-5|many|TRBV7-9
TGTGCCAGCAGCTTAGCGGCAGGACACCAAGAGACCCAGTACTTC
CASSLAAGHQETQYF
>NA|TRBJ2-1|many|TRBV20-1
TGCAGTGCTAGCCCCCCGAGTGGTGGCGGCCACTACAATGAGCAGTTCTTC
CSASPPSGGGHYNEQFF
>NA|TRBJ2-7|NA|TRBV7-2
TGTGCCAGCAGCACTTTAGGACTACGACCACCCTACGAGCAGTACTTC
CASSTLGLRPPYEQYF
>TRBD1|TRBJ2-1|many|TRBV20-1
TGCAGTGCTAGGCCGGGACAGGGCGAATTCTTC
CSARPGQGEFF
>TRBD1|TRBJ1-2|few|TRBV6-2/TRBV6-3
TGTGCCAGCAGTTACGGGACAGGGAATGGCTACACCTTC
CASSYGTGNGYTF
>TRBD2|TRBJ2-1|few|TRBV14
TGTGCCAGCAGCCAAGATATAGCGGGAGGACCAAACATCGTGGAGCAGTTCTTC
CASSQDIAGGPNIVEQFF
>TRBD1|TRBJ1-1|NA|TRBV10-3
TGTGCCATCACCCGACAGGGGGAGGCGGCTGAAGCTTTCTTT
CAITRQGEAAEAFF
>TRBD1|TRBJ2-6|NA|TRBV28
TGTGCCAGCAGTTTGAGGACAGGTCTCTCTGGGGCCAACGTCCTGACTTTC
CASSLRTGLSGANVLTF
>NA|TRBJ1-3|NA|TRBV29-1
TGCAGCGTTGAAGAGAGCTCAAACACCATATATTTT
CSVEESSNTIYF
>TRBD2|TRBJ2-1|NA|TRBV7-9
TGTGCCAGCAGCCCCCCCGGGGGGGCGAACAATGAGCAGTTCTTC
CASSPPGGANNEQFF
>NA|TRBJ1-1|few|TRBV29-1
TGCAGCGTTGGGGGGCTGGGGACTGAAGCTTTCTTT
CSVGGLGTEAFF
>TRBD2|TRBJ2-1|many|TRBV7-3
TGTGCCAGCAGCTCGGGACTAGCGGGATCAAGTGAGCAGTTCTTC
CASSSGLAGSSEQFF